This T cell receptor beta chain was sequenced during a study of identical twins. In this sample, this clonotype turned up a few times. Its antigen is unknown. The CDR3 loop spans 17 amino acids. MiXCR was run by TCRdb on the 5' RACE reads, yielding one entry per CDR3 protein. The profile covers 400,000 to 550,000 distinct CDR3 sequences, with about 20% appearing a single time and around 0.9% taken by the ten largest. Study-wide results and limits: Zero-insertion analyses might be partly confounded by invariant T cells like MAIT and iNKT. Alpha sequences that were out-of-frame and twin-shared showed an excess of low generation probability. Models predicted less out-of-frame TCR alpha sharing in monozygotic twins than was found. While abundant cord blood beta clonotypes carried fewer insertions, memory repertoires showed no such pattern.

These data also featured in a second study, about T cells expressing NK-cell markers.

The chain links TRBV21-1 to TRBJ2-5; the D segment call TRBD2 is taken from the table without a DNA check. TRBV21-1 is reported as a pseudogene. The sequencing input was CD4+ T cells sorted from blood. This TCR derives from a woman between 18 and 29 years old in good health. CDR3 nucleotides: TGTGCCAGCAGCAACGTCCCGACAGCTGGGAGAGGGGAGACCCAGTACTTC. Translated: CASSNVPTAGRGETQYF.